Below, 19 T cell receptor beta chains from the same sample are listed, as sequenced in a study of response to subunit inactivated influenza vaccine. MiXCR, applied by TCRdb to the RT-PCR reads, yields one record per CDR3 protein. The sample shows 750,000 to 850,000 distinct CDR3 sequences, approximately 17% of them seen only once. The sequenced sample was PBMCs from blood, obtained about 5 days after vaccination. Receptors originate from a man aged 50 to 60 who received an inactivated influenza vaccine.

The chain links TRBV20-1 to TRBJ2-3; TRBD2 might be the D (5 bases). Per the germline V gene, CDR1 is DFQATT and CDR2 is SNEGSKA (reference sequence). This CDR3 has 16 residues. Trimming left V 6 bases short and J 0 bases short, with 19 bases between. The CDR3 is CSATTPSYSSTDTQYF. In DNA, the CDR3 is TGCAGTGCCACCACCCCTAGCTACTCTAGCACAGATACGCAGTATTTT.

A few counts support this clonotype. The chain is built from TRBV11-2 and TRBJ2-1; D tentatively reads TRBD1 or TRBD2 (5 bases each). Germline lookup yields CDR1 SGHAT and CDR2 FQNNGV. V was cut by 5 bases and J by 6 bases, with 14 bases left in between. The CDR3 spans 14 residues. The CDR3 DNA reads as TGTGCCAGCAGCCCCCGCCAGAGGGGCAATGAGCAGTTCTTC. It yields the protein CASSPRQRGNEQFF.

This clonotype was detected only a few times. The chain couples TRBV5-5 to TRBJ2-3; TRBD2 matches 7 bases. Losses at the gene ends were 3 bases for V and 0 bases for J; bases not matched to a gene: 4. Germline V CDR1 and CDR2: SGHKS, YYEKEE (reference sequence). The CDR3 covers 15 residues. CDR3 region: CASSWGSGSTDTQYF. As DNA, the CDR3 is TGTGCCAGCAGCTGGGGTAGCGGGAGCACAGATACGCAGTATTTT.

The J gene is TRBJ1-2, the V gene TRBV20-1, with unresolved D. Trimming took off 2 bases at V and 4 bases at J, with 5 bases between the two ends. Germline V CDR1 and CDR2: DFQATT, SNEGSKA (reference sequence). This CDR3 contains 11 residues. CDR3 DNA: TGCAGTGCTAGATTAGCCTATGGCTACACCTTC. This sequence encodes CSARLAYGYTF.

In its sample, this clonotype was seen a few times. The rearrangement links TRBV12-3 or TRBV12-4 to TRBJ2-7; D remains ambiguous. This CDR3 comprises 14 residues. V lost 6 bases and J 6 bases, leaving 18 bases between the germline ends. CDR3 loop: CASSLSPGSREQYF. The CDR3 coding sequence is TGTGCCAGCAGCCTTTCCCCTGGATCACGCGAGCAGTACTTC.

This chain links TRBV11-2 with TRBJ2-2; D might be TRBD1 (6 bases). Germline assignment: CDR1 SGHAT and CDR2 FQNNGV. V dropped 3 bases and J dropped 4 bases, with 12 bases sitting between them. This CDR3 spans 15 amino acids. The CDR3 is CASSLTGPSTGELFF. The CDR3 DNA follows: TGTGCCAGCAGCTTGACAGGACCCAGCACCGGGGAGCTGTTTTTT.

The V call is TRBV12-3 or TRBV12-4, the J call TRBJ2-5; D gene uncertain. The CDR3 is 13 residues long. V was shortened by 2 bases and J by 6 bases, with 10 bases between the two germline ends. The CDR3 sequence is CASSLLFGQTQYF. CDR3 in DNA: TGTGCCAGCAGTTTACTCTTTGGGCAGACCCAGTACTTC.

The chain is built from TRBV7-2 and TRBJ2-5, with 8 bases aligning to TRBD1. CDR1 is SGHTA and CDR2 is FQGNSA in the germline V gene. Trimming cost V 5 bases and J 1 base; bases outside gene matches: 3. This CDR3 has 14 residues. CDR3 region: CASSHQGAQETQYF. CDR3 DNA: TGTGCCAGCAGCCATCAGGGGGCCCAAGAGACCCAGTACTTC.

The chain carries TRBV6-1 and TRBJ2-7, with D hard to call. The germline gives CDR1 MNHNS, CDR2 SASEGT. The CDR3 loop spans 14 amino acids. Trimming removed 4 bases from V and 3 bases from J, with 13 bases in between. CDR3 residues: CASSVQVSYYEQYF. DNA of the CDR3: TGTGCCAGCAGTGTGCAGGTCTCCTACTACGAGCAGTACTTC.

The chain couples TRBV13 to TRBJ2-1; TRBD2 aligns across 7 bases. CDR1 and CDR2 (germline): PRHDT, FYEKMQ (reference sequence). J lost 4 bases, V lost 1 base, and 7 bases had no gene match. CDR3 length equals 16 residues. The CDR3 sequence is CASSLDRAGLYNEQFF. The CDR3 bases are TGTGCCAGCAGCTTAGATCGAGCGGGACTTTACAATGAGCAGTTCTTC.

This rearrangement joins TRBV18 to TRBJ1-5; weak D call: TRBD1 (6 bases). Trimming cost V 6 bases and J 0 bases, with 9 bases left between them. The germline V gene encodes CDR1 KGHSH and CDR2 LQKENI. The CDR3 contains 14 residues. CDR3 sequence (DNA): TGTGCCAGCTCGGCGGACAGTAGCAATCAGCCCCAGCATTTT. Protein sequence: CASSADSSNQPQHF.

The sample holds a few counts of this clonotype. The chain has TRBV6-5 and TRBJ1-5; D may be TRBD1 (5 bases). From germline, CDR1 is MNHEY and CDR2 SVGAGI. The CDR3 sequence is 12 residues long. The V end lost 7 bases, the J end lost 4 bases, and 8 bases lay between the germline ends. CDR3 loop: CASKGPNQPQHF. In DNA form, the CDR3 reads TGTGCCAGCAAGGGACCGAATCAGCCCCAGCATTTT.

There are a few counts of this clonotype. The chain couples TRBV5-1 to TRBJ2-7; 12 bases agree with TRBD1. This CDR3 spans 18 amino acids. After removal of 5 bases from V and 3 bases from J, the junction contained 15 bases not matched to a gene. Germline-derived CDR1 and CDR2 are SGHRS and YFSETQ. The CDR3 is CASRPGTGGPIVIYEQYF. The CDR3 bases are TGCGCCAGCAGACCGGGGACAGGGGGCCCGATTGTAATCTACGAGCAGTACTTC. The full variable domain, with the rest looked up from reference TRBV5-1 and TRBJ2-7, is KAGVTQTPRYLIKTRGQQVTLSCSPISGHRSVSWYQQTPGQGLQFLFEYFSETQRNKGNFPGRFSGRQFSNSRSEMNVSTLELGDSALYLCASRPGTGGPIVIYEQYFGPGTRLTVT.

In this sample, this clonotype turned up many times. The chain links TRBV6-2 or TRBV6-3 to TRBJ1-2; no firm D call. The CDR3 is 13 amino acids. Germline CDR1 and CDR2: MNHEY and SVGEGT. The V end lost 6 bases, the J end lost 1 base, and 9 bases lay between the germline ends. CDR3 loop: CASSLSLNYGYTF. DNA for the CDR3: TGTGCCAGCAGCCTTAGTCTTAACTATGGCTACACCTTC.

This chain uses TRBV20-1 with TRBJ2-5; D possibly corresponds to TRBD1 (6 bases). The V end lost 0 bases, the J end lost 2 bases, and 10 bases lay between the germline ends. CDR1 and CDR2 from the germline V gene are DFQATT and SNEGSKA (reference sequence). CDR3 size: 14 residues. CDR3 loop: CSARDGTIQETQYF. CDR3 DNA sequence: TGCAGTGCTAGAGATGGGACAATACAAGAGACCCAGTACTTC.

This clonotype appeared a few times. V gene TRBV7-2 combines with J gene TRBJ1-2; TRBD1 matches 7 bases. Germline V CDR1 and CDR2: SGHTA, FQGNSA. This CDR3 is built from 12 residues. V shed 3 bases, J shed 7 bases, and the junction held 2 bases outside the gene matches. Here the CDR3 reads CASSFRGAGYTF. Here the CDR3 DNA reads TGTGCCAGCAGCTTCAGGGGGGCTGGCTACACCTTC.

J is TRBJ2-5 and V is TRBV27; 9 nucleotides agree with TRBD2. The CDR3 is made up of 16 amino acids. In germline, CDR1 is MNHEY, CDR2 SMNVEV (reference sequence). V lost 1 base and J lost 5; bases outside the gene matches: 8. CDR3 nucleotide sequence: TGTGCCAGCAGTTTATTCGGCGGGGGGGCCTATGAGACCCAGTACTTC. Its protein is CASSLFGGGAYETQYF.

The rearrangement links TRBV29-1 to TRBJ2-7; unclear D gene. Germline CDR1 is SQVTM and CDR2 is ANQGSEA. The V end lost 7 bases, the J end lost 5 bases, and 18 bases lay between the germline ends. The CDR3 runs 13 residues. This CDR3 reads CSARTSGLDEQYF. The CDR3 DNA follows: TGCAGCGCCCGGACCTCCGGGCTCGACGAGCAGTACTTC.

J is TRBJ2-2 and V is TRBV7-9; 7 bases are a match to TRBD1. Germline CDR1 SEHNR, CDR2 FQNEAQ (reference sequence). There are 15 residues in the CDR3. J gave up 7 bases and V 2 bases, and 7 bases lay outside the gene matches. The CDR3 region is CASSLRQGTNGELFF. The CDR3 nucleotides read TGTGCCAGCAGCTTACGACAGGGAACGAACGGGGAGCTGTTTTTT. The variable domain in full, with the rest retrieved from reference TRBV7-9 and TRBJ2-2, is DTGVSQNPRHKITKRGQNVTFRCDPISEHNRLYWYRQTLGQGPEFLTYFQNEAQLEKSRLLSDRFSAERPKGSFSTLEIQRTEQGDSAMYLCASSLRQGTNGELFFGEGSRLTVL.